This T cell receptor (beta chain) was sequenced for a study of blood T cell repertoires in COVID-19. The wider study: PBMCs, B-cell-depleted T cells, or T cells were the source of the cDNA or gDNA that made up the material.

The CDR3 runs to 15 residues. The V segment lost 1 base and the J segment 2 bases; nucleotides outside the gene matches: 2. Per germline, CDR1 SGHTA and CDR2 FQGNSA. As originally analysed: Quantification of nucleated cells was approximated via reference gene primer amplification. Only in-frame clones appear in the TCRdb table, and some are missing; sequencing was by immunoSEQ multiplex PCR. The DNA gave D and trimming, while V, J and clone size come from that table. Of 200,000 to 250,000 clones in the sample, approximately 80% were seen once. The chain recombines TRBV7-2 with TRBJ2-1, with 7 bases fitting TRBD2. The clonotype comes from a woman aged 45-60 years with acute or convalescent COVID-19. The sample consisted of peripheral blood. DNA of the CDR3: TGTGCCAGCAGCTTAGGGCGGGAGACCTACAATGAGCAGTTCTTC. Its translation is CASSLGRETYNEQFF.